This T cell receptor beta chain was identified in a study of identical twins. The study, taken as a whole, reports: Reduced insertions were recorded for abundant cord blood beta clonotypes, with no such pattern in memory repertoires.

TCRdb re-called the 5' RACE reads with MiXCR, one entry per CDR3 protein. The sample contains some 250,000 distinct CDR3 sequences, roughly an eighth of which appear only once. V dropped 3 bases and J dropped 7; count of bases not matched to a gene: 6. The V gene's germline CDR1 is MNHEY and CDR2 SMNVEV (reference sequence). The CDR3 has 15 amino acids. In this sample, this clonotype turned up a few times. Its target is not known. Another study also made use of these data, one on yellow fever vaccine responses in identical twins.

This receptor was obtained from a woman under 30 in good health. V is TRBV27 and J is TRBJ2-1, with 10 nucleotides matching TRBD1. Sequenced: memory (CD45RO+) T cells sorted from blood. DNA for the CDR3: TGTGCCAGCAGTTTTGAGACAGGGGGCGGGAATGAGCAGTTCTTC. Residues: CASSFETGGGNEQFF.